A single sample gave rise to the 10 T cell receptor beta chains below, sequenced in a study of memory B cells and T cells in multiple sclerosis. TCRdb keeps only in-frame clones here, not all; method: immunoSEQ multiplex PCR. This sample has approximately 7,800 clones; roughly 53% occur once, and the top ten carry around a third. The specimen was memory (CD45RO+) CD8+ T cells from blood. Receptors originate from a human donor with multiple sclerosis.

The table lists this clone with a few counts. This chain uses TRBV6-1 with TRBJ2-5; D remains ambiguous. Germline assignment: CDR1 MNHNS and CDR2 SASEGT. The CDR3 is 14 residues long. Trimming left V 1 base short and J 1 base short, with 7 bases between. CDR3: CASSEGSGQETQYF. DNA for the CDR3: TGTGCCAGCAGTGAAGGGTCAGGCCAAGAGACCCAGTACTTC.

About this clone itself: Given a far larger clone just one base away, this is likely a sequencing read error. The identical CDR3 is also encoded by other nucleotide sequences in the sample. This chain links TRBV5-1 with TRBJ2-6; D might be TRBD1 (5 bases). The CDR3 sequence is 15 residues long. Germline CDR1 reads SGHRS; CDR2 reads YFSETQ. This CDR3 is CASSSGLSGANVLTF. The CDR3 DNA reads TGCGCCAGTAGCTCAGGGTTGTCTGGGGCCAACGTCCTGACTTTC.

This clone was seen a few times. Other DNA sequences in this specimen translate into the identical CDR3. The chain is built from TRBV9 and TRBJ1-2; tentative D call: TRBD1 (5 bases). In germline, CDR1 is SGDLS, CDR2 YYNGEE. The CDR3 sequence is 14 residues long. V was trimmed by 0 bases and J by 4 bases, leaving 10 bases between them. The CDR3 region has the DNA TGTGCCAGCAGCGTAGGGGGGGGTAGCTATGGCTACACCTTC. Translating it yields CASSVGGGSYGYTF.

DNA for the CDR3: TGTGCCAGCAGTTACCGTTCAGGGTCAGAAGCTTTCTTT. Translation: CASSYRSGSEAFF. The V gene is TRBV6-5, the J gene TRBJ1-1; D may be TRBD1 (5 bases). The V gene's germline CDR1 is MNHEY and CDR2 SVGAGI. The CDR3 consists of 13 residues. The V end was cut by 2 bases, the J end by 8 bases, with 12 bases between.

This clone was seen a few times. V is TRBV30 and J is TRBJ1-1; the D gene is possibly TRBD1 (5 bases). The CDR3 is 13 residues long. V was trimmed by 0 bases and J by 5 bases, leaving 10 bases between them. CDR1 and CDR2 from the germline V gene are GTSNPN and SVGIG (reference sequence). The DNA of the CDR3 is TGTGCCTGGAGTGTACCGGCAGGGACTGAAGCTTTCTTT. It yields the protein CAWSVPAGTEAFF.

The V and J genes are TRBV7-3 and TRBJ1-2; TRBD1 aligns across 8 bases. CDR1 and CDR2 (germline): SGHTA, FQGTGA. This CDR3 region has 14 residues. The trim removed 5 bases at V and 5 bases at J, leaving 7 bases unmatched. CDR3 DNA sequence: TGTGCCAGCAGCCCTCAGGGACAGGCGTATGGCTACACCTTC. Translating gives CASSPQGQAYGYTF.

V usage is TRBV28 and J usage is TRBJ1-5; 7 bases fit TRBD1. The length of the CDR3 is 14 residues. Germline assignment: CDR1 MDHEN and CDR2 SYDVKM. The V gene end was trimmed by 4 bases and the J gene end by 6 bases; junction bases not matched to a gene: 6. The CDR3 sequence: CASSSHRGLQPQHF. The CDR3 DNA is TGTGCCAGCAGTTCCCATAGGGGGCTTCAGCCCCAGCATTTT.

The chain couples TRBV7-9 to TRBJ1-5; TRBD1 agrees at 8 bases. Trimming at V came to 5 bases and at J to 5 bases, leaving 14 bases not matched to a gene. This CDR3 has 17 residues. Germline V gene data show CDR1 as SEHNR and CDR2 as FQNEAQ (reference sequence). CDR3 protein: CASSVGTGQDTHQPQHF. In nucleotides, the CDR3 is TGTGCCAGCAGCGTAGGGACAGGCCAGGATACCCATCAGCCCCAGCATTTT. Full variable domain (rest looked up from reference TRBV7-9 and TRBJ1-5): DTGVSQNPRHKITKRGQNVTFRCDPISEHNRLYWYRQTLGQGPEFLTYFQNEAQLEKSRLLSDRFSAERPKGSFSTLEIQRTEQGDSAMYLCASSVGTGQDTHQPQHFGDGTRLSIL.

J is TRBJ2-1 and V is TRBV2; 8 nucleotides align to TRBD2. V lost 8 bases, J lost 0 bases, and 18 bases stayed unmatched. The CDR3 totals 19 residues. The germline gives CDR1 SNHLY, CDR2 FYNNEI. The CDR3 spells CASWGGLSGTSSSYNEQFF. Written as DNA, the CDR3 is TGTGCCAGCTGGGGGGGGCTTAGCGGGACCTCAAGCTCCTACAATGAGCAGTTCTTC.

CDR3 loop: CASSQVSTVNTEAFF. The CDR3 nucleotides are TGCGCCAGCAGCCAAGTGTCGACAGTGAACACTGAAGCTTTCTTT. This chain joins TRBV4-1 and TRBJ1-1; D may be TRBD1 (5 bases). Germline loops: CDR1 MGHRA, CDR2 YSYEKL. Trimming took off 1 base at V and 0 bases at J, with 9 bases between the two ends. CDR3 length: 15 residues.